Only a few counts were recorded for the clone carrying this T cell receptor beta chain. This entry belongs to a study of preoperative IRX-2 immunotherapy in early breast cancer. Measured with immunoSEQ multiplex PCR; TCRdb has only the in-frame clones, and not every one. Of roughly 93,000 clones listed, about nine tenths were seen once; the top ten hold roughly 2%. Described treatment: preoperative locoregional IRX-2 cytokine immunotherapy. This phase Ib study tested locoregional IRX-2 cytokine immunotherapy given before surgery. The origin of this receptor is a human donor with breast cancer. Sample: tumor tissue, taken after IRX-2 immunotherapy.

Here the CDR3 reads CASSQVKDSPLHF. CDR3 nucleotide sequence: TGTGCCAGCAGCCAAGTCAAGGATTCACCCCTCCACTTT. The rearrangement uses TRBV14 and TRBJ1-6, with D unresolved. CDR1 is SGHDN and CDR2 is FVKESK in the germline V gene. CDR3 length equals 13 residues. Trimming removed 1 base at V and 8 bases at J, with 6 bases between.